This T cell receptor beta chain was sequenced for a study of T cell repertoires in cytomegalovirus infection. TCRdb re-analysed the reads in MiXCR, keeping a single row per CDR3 protein. The sample lists 350,000 to 550,000 distinct CDR3 sequences, about a third seen once, with approximately 14% in the top ten. The sequencing sample was made of PBMCs. The TCR originated in a human donor in good health (CMV status not recorded). Some clones in this sample may be carry-over from other donors' samples.

The CDR3 here is CASSGGEGSQPQHF. The CDR3, as DNA: TGTGCCAGCAGTGGAGGGGAGGGAAGTCAGCCCCAGCATTTT. The gene calls are TRBV6-1 and TRBJ1-5, with D possibly being TRBD1 (5 bases). This CDR3 is built from 14 residues. The germline V gene encodes CDR1 MNHNS and CDR2 SASEGT. V was trimmed by 4 bases and J by 6 bases, leaving 13 bases between them.